This T cell receptor (beta chain) was retrieved from a study of blood T cells in healthy people across ages. This CDR3 is built from 14 residues. Germline-derived CDR1 and CDR2 are ENHRY and SYGVKD. V shed 6 bases and J shed 3 bases, with 14 bases lying between them. PBMCs were isolated at a quantity of at least 6.5 million per sample. For the second PCR, which ran for roughly 6 to 11 cycles, a sample-barcoded 5' primer and a J-beta primer mix were used. Using its own MiXCR run on the 5' RACE reads, TCRdb lists one record per CDR3 protein. The sample yields around 800,000 distinct CDR3 sequences, 46% seen once. Comment on this clonotype: Its antigen is unknown. This may stem from a read error, because a much larger clone lies one nucleotide away.

Findings of the study overall: It was the long-lived donors that had more naive CD4+ cells and higher diversity than aged donors.

This TCR came from an elderly man in good health. Sequenced: blood. The chain carries TRBV10-3 and TRBJ2-5; the D gene could be TRBD1 or TRBD2 (5 bases each). Here the CDR3 reads CAISPGRHEETQYF. CDR3 in DNA: TGTGCCATCAGCCCGGGACGGCACGAAGAGACCCAGTACTTC.